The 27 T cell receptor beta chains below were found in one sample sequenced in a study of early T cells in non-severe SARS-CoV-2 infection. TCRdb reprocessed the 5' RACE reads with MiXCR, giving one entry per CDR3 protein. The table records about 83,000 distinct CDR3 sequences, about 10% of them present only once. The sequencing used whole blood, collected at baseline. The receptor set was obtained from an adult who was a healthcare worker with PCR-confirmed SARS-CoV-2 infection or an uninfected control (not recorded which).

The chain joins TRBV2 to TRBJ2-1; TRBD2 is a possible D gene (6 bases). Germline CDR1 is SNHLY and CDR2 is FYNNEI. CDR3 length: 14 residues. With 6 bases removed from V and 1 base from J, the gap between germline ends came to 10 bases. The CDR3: CASRPRGSYNEQFF. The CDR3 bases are TGTGCCAGCAGGCCCCGGGGGTCCTACAATGAGCAGTTCTTC.

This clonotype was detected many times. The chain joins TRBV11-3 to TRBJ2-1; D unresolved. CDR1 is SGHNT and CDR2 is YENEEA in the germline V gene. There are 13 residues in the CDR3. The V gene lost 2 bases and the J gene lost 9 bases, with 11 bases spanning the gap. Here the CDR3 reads CASSLRLLGEQFF. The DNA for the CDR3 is TGTGCCAGCAGCTTACGTCTTCTGGGTGAGCAGTTCTTC.

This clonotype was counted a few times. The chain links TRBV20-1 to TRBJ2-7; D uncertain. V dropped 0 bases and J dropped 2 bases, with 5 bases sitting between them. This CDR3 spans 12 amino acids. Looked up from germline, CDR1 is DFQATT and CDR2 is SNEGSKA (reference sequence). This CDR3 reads CSARDGTYEQYF. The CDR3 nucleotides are TGCAGTGCTAGAGATGGAACCTACGAGCAGTACTTC.

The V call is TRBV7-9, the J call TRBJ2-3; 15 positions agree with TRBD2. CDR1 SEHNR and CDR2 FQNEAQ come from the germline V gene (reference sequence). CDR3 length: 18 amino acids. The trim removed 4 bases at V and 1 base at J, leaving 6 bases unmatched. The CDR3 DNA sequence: TGTGCCAGCAGCTCAGGACTAGCGGGAGGGCCCGGCACAGATACGCAGTATTTT. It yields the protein CASSSGLAGGPGTDTQYF. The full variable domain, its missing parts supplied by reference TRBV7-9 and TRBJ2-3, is DTGVSQNPRHKITKRGQNVTFRCDPISEHNRLYWYRQTLGQGPEFLTYFQNEAQLEKSRLLSDRFSAERPKGSFSTLEIQRTEQGDSAMYLCASSSGLAGGPGTDTQYFGPGTRLTVL.

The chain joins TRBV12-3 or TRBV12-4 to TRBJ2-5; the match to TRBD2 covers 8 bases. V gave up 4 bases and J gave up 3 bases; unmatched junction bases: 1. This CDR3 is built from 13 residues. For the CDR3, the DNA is TGTGCCAGCAGTTCGCGGGGGGAAGAGACCCAGTACTTC. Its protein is CASSSRGEETQYF.

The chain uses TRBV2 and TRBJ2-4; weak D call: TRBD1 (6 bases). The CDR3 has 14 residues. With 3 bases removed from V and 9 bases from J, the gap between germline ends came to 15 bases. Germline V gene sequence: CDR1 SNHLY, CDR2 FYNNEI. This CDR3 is CASSEGTQGVIQYF. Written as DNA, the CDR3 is TGTGCCAGCAGTGAGGGTACACAGGGTGTCATTCAGTACTTC.

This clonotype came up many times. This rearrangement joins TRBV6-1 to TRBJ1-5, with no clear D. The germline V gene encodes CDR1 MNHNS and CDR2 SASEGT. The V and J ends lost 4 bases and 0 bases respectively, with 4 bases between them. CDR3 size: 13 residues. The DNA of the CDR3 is TGTGCCAGCAGTGTGAATAGCAATCAGCCCCAGCATTTT. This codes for CASSVNSNQPQHF.

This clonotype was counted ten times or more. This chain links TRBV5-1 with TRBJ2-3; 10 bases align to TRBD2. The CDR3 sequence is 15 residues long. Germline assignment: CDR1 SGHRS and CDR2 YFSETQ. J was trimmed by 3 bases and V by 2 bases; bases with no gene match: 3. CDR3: CASSFGTSVTDTQYF. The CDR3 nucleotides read TGCGCCAGCAGCTTTGGGACTAGCGTTACAGATACGCAGTATTTT.

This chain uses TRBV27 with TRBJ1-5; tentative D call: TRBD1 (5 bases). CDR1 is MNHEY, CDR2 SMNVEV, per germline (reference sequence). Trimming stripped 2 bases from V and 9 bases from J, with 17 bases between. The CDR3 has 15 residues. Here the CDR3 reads CASSLGQGYAAPQHF. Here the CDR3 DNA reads TGTGCCAGCAGTTTAGGCCAGGGTTACGCTGCGCCCCAGCATTTT.

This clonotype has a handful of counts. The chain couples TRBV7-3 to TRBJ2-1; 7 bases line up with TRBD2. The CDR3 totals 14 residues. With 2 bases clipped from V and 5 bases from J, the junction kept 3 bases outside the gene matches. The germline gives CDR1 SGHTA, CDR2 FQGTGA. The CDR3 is CASSLLAENNEQFF. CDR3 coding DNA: TGTGCCAGCAGCTTACTAGCGGAAAACAATGAGCAGTTCTTC.

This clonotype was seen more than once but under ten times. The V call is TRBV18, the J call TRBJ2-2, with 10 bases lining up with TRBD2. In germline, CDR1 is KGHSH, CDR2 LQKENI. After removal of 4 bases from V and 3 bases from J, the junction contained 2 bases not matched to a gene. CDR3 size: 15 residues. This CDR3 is CASSLAGGYTGELFF. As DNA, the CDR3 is TGTGCCAGCTCACTAGCGGGAGGCTACACCGGGGAGCTGTTTTTT.

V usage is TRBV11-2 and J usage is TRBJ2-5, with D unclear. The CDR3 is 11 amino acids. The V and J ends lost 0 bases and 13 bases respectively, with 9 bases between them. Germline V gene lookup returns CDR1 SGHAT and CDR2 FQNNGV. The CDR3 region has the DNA TGTGCCAGCAGCTTAGATACAAATCGGTACTTC. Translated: CASSLDTNRYF. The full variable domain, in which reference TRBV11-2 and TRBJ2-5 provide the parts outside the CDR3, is EAGVAQSPRYKIIEKRQSVAFWCNPISGHATLYWYQQILGQGPKLLIQFQNNGVVDDSQLPKDRFSAERLKGVDSTLKIQPAKLEDSAVYLCASSLDTNRYFGPGTRLLVL.

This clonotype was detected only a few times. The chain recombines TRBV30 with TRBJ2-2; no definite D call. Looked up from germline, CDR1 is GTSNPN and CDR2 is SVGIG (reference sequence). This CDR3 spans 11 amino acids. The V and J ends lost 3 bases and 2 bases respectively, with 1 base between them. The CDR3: CAWSNTGELFF. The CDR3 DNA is TGTGCCTGGAGCAACACCGGGGAGCTGTTTTTT. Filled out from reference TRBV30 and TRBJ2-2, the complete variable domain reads SQTIHQWPATLVQPVGSPLSLECTVEGTSNPNLYWYRQAAGRGLQLLFYSVGIGQISSEVPQNLSASRPQDRQFILSSKKLLLSDSGFYLCAWSNTGELFFGEGSRLTVL.

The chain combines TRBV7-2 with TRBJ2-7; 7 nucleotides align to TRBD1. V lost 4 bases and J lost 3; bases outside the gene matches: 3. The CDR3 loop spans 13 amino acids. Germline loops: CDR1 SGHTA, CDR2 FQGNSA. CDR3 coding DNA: TGTGCCAGCAGCTCAGGACAGGTCTACGAGCAGTACTTC. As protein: CASSSGQVYEQYF.

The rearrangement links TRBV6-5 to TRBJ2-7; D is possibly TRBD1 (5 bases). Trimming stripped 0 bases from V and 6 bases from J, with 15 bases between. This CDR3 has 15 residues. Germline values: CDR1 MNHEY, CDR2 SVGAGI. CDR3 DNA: TGTGCCAGCAGTTACTCGAGCAGGGTAACCACCGAGCAGTACTTC. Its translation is CASSYSSRVTTEQYF.

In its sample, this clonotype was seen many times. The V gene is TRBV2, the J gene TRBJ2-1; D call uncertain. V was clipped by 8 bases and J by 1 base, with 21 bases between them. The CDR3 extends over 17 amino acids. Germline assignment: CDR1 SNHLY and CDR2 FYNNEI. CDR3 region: CASGREVNRKSYNEQFF. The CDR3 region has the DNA TGTGCCAGCGGCCGAGAGGTAAACAGAAAGTCCTACAATGAGCAGTTCTTC.

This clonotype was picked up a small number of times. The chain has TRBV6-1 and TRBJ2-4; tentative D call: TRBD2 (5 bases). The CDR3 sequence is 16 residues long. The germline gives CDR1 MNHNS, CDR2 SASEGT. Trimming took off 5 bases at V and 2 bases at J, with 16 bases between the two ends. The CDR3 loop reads CASSRAPAGTKNIQYF. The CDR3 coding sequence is TGTGCCAGCAGTAGGGCTCCGGCCGGGACCAAAAACATTCAGTACTTC.

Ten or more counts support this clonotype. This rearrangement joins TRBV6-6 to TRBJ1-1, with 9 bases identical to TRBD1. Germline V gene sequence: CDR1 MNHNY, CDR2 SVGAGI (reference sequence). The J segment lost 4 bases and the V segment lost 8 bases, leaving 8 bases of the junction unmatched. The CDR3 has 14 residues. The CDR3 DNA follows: TGTGCCAGCTTCGGGGACAGGGTTATCACTGAAGCTTTCTTT. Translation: CASFGDRVITEAFF.

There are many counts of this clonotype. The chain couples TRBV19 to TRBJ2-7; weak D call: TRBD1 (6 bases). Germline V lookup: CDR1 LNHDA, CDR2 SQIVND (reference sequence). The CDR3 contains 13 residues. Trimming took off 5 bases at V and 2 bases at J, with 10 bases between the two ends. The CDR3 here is CASSLGHTYEQYF. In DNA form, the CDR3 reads TGTGCCAGTAGTCTGGGACATACCTACGAGCAGTACTTC.

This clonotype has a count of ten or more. As DNA, the CDR3 is TGTGCCAGTAGTATAGGCGGGGACTCCGGCTGGACTAATGAAAAACTGTTTTTT. Protein sequence: CASSIGGDSGWTNEKLFF. The rearrangement joins TRBV19 to TRBJ1-4; D may be TRBD1 (5 bases). The ends were cut back, 1 base at V and 2 bases at J, with 17 bases in the middle. This CDR3 has 18 residues. CDR1 and CDR2 from the germline V gene are LNHDA and SQIVND (reference sequence). The full variable domain, completed using reference TRBV19 and TRBJ1-4, is DGGITQSPKYLFRKEGQNVTLSCEQNLNHDAMYWYRQDPGQGLRLIYYSQIVNDFQKGDIAEGYSVSREKKESFPLTVTSAQKNPTAFYLCASSIGGDSGWTNEKLFFGSGTQLSVL.

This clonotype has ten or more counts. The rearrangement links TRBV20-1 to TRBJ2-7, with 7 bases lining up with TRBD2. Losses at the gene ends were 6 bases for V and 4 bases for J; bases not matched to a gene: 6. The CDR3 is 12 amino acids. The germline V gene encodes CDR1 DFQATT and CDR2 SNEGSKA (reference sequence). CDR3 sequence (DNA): TGCAGTGCCCTTTGGCGGGGGTACGAGCAGTACTTC. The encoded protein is CSALWRGYEQYF.

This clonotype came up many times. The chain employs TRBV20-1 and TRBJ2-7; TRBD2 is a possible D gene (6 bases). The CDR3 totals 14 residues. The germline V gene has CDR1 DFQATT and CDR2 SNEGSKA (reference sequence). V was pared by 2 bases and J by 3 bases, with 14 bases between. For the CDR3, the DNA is TGCAGTGCTAGACCCAGGACTACGAACTACGAGCAGTACTTC. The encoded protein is CSARPRTTNYEQYF.

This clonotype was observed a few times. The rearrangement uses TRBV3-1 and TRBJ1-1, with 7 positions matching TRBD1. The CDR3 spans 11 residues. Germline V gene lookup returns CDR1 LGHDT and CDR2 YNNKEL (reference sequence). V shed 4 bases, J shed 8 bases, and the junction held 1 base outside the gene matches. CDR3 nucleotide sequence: TGTGCCAGCAGCCGGGACAGAGAAGCTTTCTTT. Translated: CASSRDREAFF.

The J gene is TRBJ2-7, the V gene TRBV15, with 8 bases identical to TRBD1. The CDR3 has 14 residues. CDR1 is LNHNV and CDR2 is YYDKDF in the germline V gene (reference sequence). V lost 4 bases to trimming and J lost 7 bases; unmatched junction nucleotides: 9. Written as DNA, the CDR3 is TGTGCCACCAGCAAACGGACAGGGACGGAGGAGCAGTACTTC. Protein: CATSKRTGTEEQYF. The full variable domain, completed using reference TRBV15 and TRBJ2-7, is DAMVIQNPRYQVTQFGKPVTLSCSQTLNHNVMYWYQQKSSQAPKLLFHYYDKDFNNEADTPDNFQSRRPNTSFCFLDIRSPGLGDTAMYLCATSKRTGTEEQYFGPGTRLTVT.

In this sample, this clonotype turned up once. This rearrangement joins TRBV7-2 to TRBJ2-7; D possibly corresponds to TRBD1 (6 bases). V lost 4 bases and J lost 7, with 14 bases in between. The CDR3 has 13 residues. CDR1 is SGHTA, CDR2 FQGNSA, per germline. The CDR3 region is CASSYFGGREQYF. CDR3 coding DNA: TGTGCCAGCAGCTACTTTGGGGGCAGAGAGCAGTACTTC.

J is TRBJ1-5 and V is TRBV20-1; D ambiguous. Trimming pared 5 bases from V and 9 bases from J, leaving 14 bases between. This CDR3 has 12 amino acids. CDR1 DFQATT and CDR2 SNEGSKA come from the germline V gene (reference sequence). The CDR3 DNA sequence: TGCAGTGCTGGCCCTTCGGGCGGGCCCCAGCATTTT. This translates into CSAGPSGGPQHF.

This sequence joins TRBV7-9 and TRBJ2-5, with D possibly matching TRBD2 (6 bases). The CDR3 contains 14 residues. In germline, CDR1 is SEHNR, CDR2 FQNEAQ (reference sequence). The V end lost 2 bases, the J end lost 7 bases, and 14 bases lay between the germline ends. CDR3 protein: CASSLSSVGGTQYF. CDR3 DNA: TGTGCCAGCAGCTTAAGTAGCGTCGGGGGGACCCAGTACTTC.